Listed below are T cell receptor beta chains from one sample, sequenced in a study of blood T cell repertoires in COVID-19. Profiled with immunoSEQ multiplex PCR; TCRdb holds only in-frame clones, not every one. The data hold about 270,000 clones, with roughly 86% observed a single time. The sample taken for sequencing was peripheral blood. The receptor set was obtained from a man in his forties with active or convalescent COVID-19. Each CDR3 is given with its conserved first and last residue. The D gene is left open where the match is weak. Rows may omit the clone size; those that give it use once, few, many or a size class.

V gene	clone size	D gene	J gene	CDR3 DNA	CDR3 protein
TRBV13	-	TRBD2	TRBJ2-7	TGTGCCAGCAGCCCCCGGCTAGCGGGGCCCTACGAGCAGTACTTC	CASSPRLAGPYEQYF
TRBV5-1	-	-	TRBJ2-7	TGCGCCAGCAGCCTCTACTTTAGGGCTGAGGGTACCATATACGAGCAGTACTTC	CASSLYFRAEGTIYEQYF
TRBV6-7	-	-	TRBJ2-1	TGTGCCAGCAGACAGGGAGGGGAATACAATGAGCAGTTCTTC	CASRQGGEYNEQFF
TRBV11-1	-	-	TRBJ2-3	TGTGCCAGCAGCTTAGCGGGACTTCTCACAGATACGCAGTATTTT	CASSLAGLLTDTQYF
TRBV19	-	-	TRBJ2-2	TGTGCCAGTAGTTCCCCCTTAACCGGGGAGCTGTTTTTT	CASSSPLTGELFF
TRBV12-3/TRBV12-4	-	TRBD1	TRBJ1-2	TGTGCCAGCACCTCCGGGAGGGGGCTAGGCTACACCTTC	CASTSGRGLGYTF
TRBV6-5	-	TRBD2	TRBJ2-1	TGTGCCAGCAGTCCTAGCGGGAGGGACAATGAGCAGTTCTTC	CASSPSGRDNEQFF
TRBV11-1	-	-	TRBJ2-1	TGTGCCAGCAGCGAAGGACAAAACAATGAGCAGTTCTTC	CASSEGQNNEQFF
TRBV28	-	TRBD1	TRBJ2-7	TGTGCCAGCAGTTTAGGACAGGGCGTTGATGAGCAGTACTTC	CASSLGQGVDEQYF
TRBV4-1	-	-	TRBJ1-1	TGCGCCAGCAGCCGGGGCCAGGGAACTAACTCTGAAGCTTTCTTT	CASSRGQGTNSEAFF
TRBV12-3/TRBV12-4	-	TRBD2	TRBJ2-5	TGTGCCAGCGGGGGGGAAGAGACCCAGTACTTC	CASGGEETQYF
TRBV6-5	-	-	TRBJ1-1	TGTGCCAGCAGGGGGCCCGGGACAACTGAAGCTTTCTTT	CASRGPGTTEAFF
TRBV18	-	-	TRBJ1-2	TGTGCCAGCTCAGACTCTATCTATGGCTACACCTTC	CASSDSIYGYTF
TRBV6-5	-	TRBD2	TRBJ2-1	TGTGCCAGCAGGCCGGGGGGGCGGCATGAGCAGTTCTTC	CASRPGGRHEQFF
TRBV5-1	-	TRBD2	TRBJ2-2	TGCGCCAGCAGCTCCCTAGCGGGAGGGGAAGGGGAGCTGTTTTTT	CASSSLAGGEGELFF
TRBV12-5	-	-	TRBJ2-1	TGTGCTAGTGGCCCGTACGGGGGGCCTTACAATGAGCAGTTCTTC	CASGPYGGPYNEQFF
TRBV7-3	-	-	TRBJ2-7	TGTGCCAGCAGCCAAGGCTTTGGGGCGGGATGGGGATTCGAGCAGTACTTC	CASSQGFGAGWGFEQYF
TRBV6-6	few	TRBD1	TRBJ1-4	TGTGCCAGCAGTCGGGACAGAGGACGGGAAAAACTGTTTTTT	CASSRDRGREKLFF
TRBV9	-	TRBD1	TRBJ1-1	TGTGCCAGCAGCCAACAGGGGGTGCGGACTGAAGCTTTCTTT	CASSQQGVRTEAFF
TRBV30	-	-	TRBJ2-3	TGTGCCTGGACCCATAGAGATTTTTACACAGATACGCAGTATTTT	CAWTHRDFYTDTQYF
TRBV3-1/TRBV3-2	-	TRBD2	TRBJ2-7	TGTGCCAGCAGCCAAGATCTAGGACTAGCTTCCGAGCAGTACTTC	CASSQDLGLASEQYF
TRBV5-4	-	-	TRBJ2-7	TGTGCCAGCAGCACCGAGACATTCTACGAGCAGTACTTC	CASSTETFYEQYF
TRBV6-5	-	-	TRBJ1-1	TGTGCCAGCAGTTACTCCCAACAGGGAATGAACACTGAAGCTTTCTTT	CASSYSQQGMNTEAFF
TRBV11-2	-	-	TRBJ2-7	TGTGCCACCACGAAGGGGGCCTACGAGCAGTACTTC	CATTKGAYEQYF
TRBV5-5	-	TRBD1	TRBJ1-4	TGTGCCAGCAGCTATGTCAGGGGGTCAGGAACTAATGAAAAACTGTTTTTT	CASSYVRGSGTNEKLFF
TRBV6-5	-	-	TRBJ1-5	TGTGCCAGCCGGGGTACAGGCAATCAGCCCCAGCATTTT	CASRGTGNQPQHF
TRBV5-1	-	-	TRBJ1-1	TGCGCCAGCAGCTTGGCCCCCGGGAACACTGAAGCTTTCTTT	CASSLAPGNTEAFF
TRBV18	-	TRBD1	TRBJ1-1	TGTGCCAGCTCACTCGCCCGGGACAGGAGGGGGGACACTGAAGCTTTCTTT	CASSLARDRRGDTEAFF
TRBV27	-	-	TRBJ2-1	TGTGCCAGCAGTTTTTATAACAATGAGCAGTTCTTC	CASSFYNNEQFF
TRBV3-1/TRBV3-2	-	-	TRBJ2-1	TGTGCCAGCAGTAAGAGCGGCCCTAGGGATGAGCAGTTCTTC	CASSKSGPRDEQFF
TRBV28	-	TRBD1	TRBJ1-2	TGTGCCAGCAGTCCCGGGACAGACTATGGCTACACCTTC	CASSPGTDYGYTF
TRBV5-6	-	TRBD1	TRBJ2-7	TGTGCCAGCAGCCCGACCTTCCGGGACAGCTCCTACGAGCAGTACTTC	CASSPTFRDSSYEQYF
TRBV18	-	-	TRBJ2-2	TGTGCCAGCACCGTCGGGTACACCGGGGAGCTGTTTTTT	CASTVGYTGELFF
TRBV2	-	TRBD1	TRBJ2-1	TGTGCCAGCATATCCACAGGGGGATCGTTCGGTGAGCAGTTCTTC	CASISTGGSFGEQFF
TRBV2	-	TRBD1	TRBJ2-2	TGTGCCAGCACCGGGACAGTCGCGAACACCGGGGAGCTGTTTTTT	CASTGTVANTGELFF
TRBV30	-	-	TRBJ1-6	TGTGCCTGGAGTGCCCAGGAGGTTAATTCACCCCTCCACTTT	CAWSAQEVNSPLHF
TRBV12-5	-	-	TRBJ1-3	TGTGCTAGTGGTTTTGGAGGGGCCGGAAACACCATATATTTT	CASGFGGAGNTIYF
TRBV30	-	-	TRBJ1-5	TGTGCCTGGAGTCTTGGGCAGGGGATCAGGCAGCCCCAGCATTTT	CAWSLGQGIRQPQHF
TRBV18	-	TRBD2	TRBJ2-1	TGTGCCAGCTCAGAGTTAGCGGGAGACCCTTGGGGAAATGAGCAGTTCTTC	CASSELAGDPWGNEQFF